This T cell receptor beta chain derives from a study of blood T cell repertoires in COVID-19. In the study overall: Researchers got acute and convalescent COVID-19 samples from the United States, Italy and Spain. T cells, B-cell-depleted T cells, or PBMCs supplied cDNA or gDNA.

The germline V gene has CDR1 WNHNN and CDR2 SYGVQD (reference sequence). The CDR3 is made up of 19 amino acids. Trimming removed 2 bases from V and 1 base from J; junction bases left unmatched: 16. In the original workflow: Estimation of nucleated cell counts was performed using reference gene primer amplification. Libraries were prepared by immunoSEQ multiplex PCR; TCRdb keeps only in-frame clonotypes and omits some of them. From that table come the V and J calls and clone size; the DNA was used to work out D and trimming. The table has about 44,000 clones, around 90% seen once; the top ten hold 1% to 1.5%.

The sequence was collected from a middle-aged woman with acute or convalescent COVID-19. The source material was peripheral blood. The chain joins TRBV10-1 to TRBJ2-7; 8 bases are shared with TRBD1. CDR3: CASSESLYGQGAGSYEQYF. CDR3 DNA: TGCGCCAGCAGTGAGAGTCTGTACGGGCAGGGGGCCGGGTCCTACGAGCAGTACTTC.